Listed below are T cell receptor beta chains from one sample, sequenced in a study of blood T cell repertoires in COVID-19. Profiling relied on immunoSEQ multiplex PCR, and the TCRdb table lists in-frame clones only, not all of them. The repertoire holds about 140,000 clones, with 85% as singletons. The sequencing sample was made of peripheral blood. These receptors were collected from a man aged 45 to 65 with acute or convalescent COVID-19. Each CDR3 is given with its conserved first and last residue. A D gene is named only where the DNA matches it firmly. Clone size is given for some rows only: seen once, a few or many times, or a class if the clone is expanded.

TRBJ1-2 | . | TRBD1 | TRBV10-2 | TGCGCCAGCTCGGGACAGGGAGGGTATGGCTACACCTTC | CASSGQGGYGYTF
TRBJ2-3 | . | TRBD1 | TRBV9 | TGTGCCAGCAGCCTCGGACAGGTTCAGGATACGCAGTATTTT | CASSLGQVQDTQYF
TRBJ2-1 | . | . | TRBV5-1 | TGCGCCAGCAGCCTAGACGGGGCCTACAATGAGCAGTTCTTC | CASSLDGAYNEQFF
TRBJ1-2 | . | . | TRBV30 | TGTGCCTGGAGTGTTCAGGGTTCCTATGGCTACACCTTC | CAWSVQGSYGYTF
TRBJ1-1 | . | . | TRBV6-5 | TGTGCCAGCAGTTACTCGAACGGGAAGGCTTTCTTT | CASSYSNGKAFF
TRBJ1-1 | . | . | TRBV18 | TGTGCCAGCTCACCACTCACGGGGAGATTCAACACTGAAGCTTTCTTT | CASSPLTGRFNTEAFF
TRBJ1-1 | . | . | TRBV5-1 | TGCGCCAGCAGCTTGCAGGGGACCCTGAACACTGAAGCTTTCTTT | CASSLQGTLNTEAFF
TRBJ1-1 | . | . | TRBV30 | TGTGCCTGGGAGTACGGCGGTACTGAAGCTTTCTTT | CAWEYGGTEAFF
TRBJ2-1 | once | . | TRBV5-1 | TGCGCCAGCAGCTTTGGACAGTCCTACAATGAGCAGTTCTTC | CASSFGQSYNEQFF
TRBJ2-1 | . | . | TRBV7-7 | TGTGCTAGCAGCTTAGGGTCGGCAGGGTACAATGAGCAGTTCTTC | CASSLGSAGYNEQFF
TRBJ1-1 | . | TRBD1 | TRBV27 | TGTGCCAGCAGCCGTCTGGGACAGGCTAGTGAAGCTTTCTTT | CASSRLGQASEAFF
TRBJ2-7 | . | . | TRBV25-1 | TGTGCCAGCAGTGATCTCGGCTACGAGCAGTACTTC | CASSDLGYEQYF
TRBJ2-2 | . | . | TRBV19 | TGTGCCAGTAGTAGACAAGCGAACACCGGGGAGCTGTTTTTT | CASSRQANTGELFF
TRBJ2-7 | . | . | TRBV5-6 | TGTGCCAGCAGCGTCACCTACGAGCAGTACTTC | CASSVTYEQYF
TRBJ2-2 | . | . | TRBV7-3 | TGTGCCAGCAGGGTCGGGGGAACCACCGGGGAGCTGTTTTTT | CASRVGGTTGELFF
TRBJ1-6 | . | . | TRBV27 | TGTGCCAGCAGTTTCGCGGGGCCAAATTCACCCCTCCACTTT | CASSFAGPNSPLHF
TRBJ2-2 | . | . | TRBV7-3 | TGTGCCAGCAGCTTAACCCAGAGATCTAGCAGCGGGGAGCTGTTTTTT | CASSLTQRSSSGELFF
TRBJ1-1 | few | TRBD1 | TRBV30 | TGTGCCTGGAGTCCAGGGGGCTCCTACGCTGAAGCTTTCTTT | CAWSPGGSYAEAFF
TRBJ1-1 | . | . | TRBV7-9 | TGTGCCAGCAGCTTAGTAGGGGGGGAAATGGAAGCTTTCTTT | CASSLVGGEMEAFF
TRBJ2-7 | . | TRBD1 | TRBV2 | TGTGCCAGCAGTCCGACAGGGTCACCGTACGAGCAGTACTTC | CASSPTGSPYEQYF